The clone carrying this T cell receptor (beta chain) appeared a single time. In the original workflow: Amplification of reference gene primers provided the estimated nucleated cell counts. Sequencing was performed with immunoSEQ multiplex PCR; in TCRdb, only in-frame clones are kept and a portion is missing. For V, J and clone size, that table is used; D and trimming come from the DNA. The sample lists fewer than 50,000 clones; around 90% were seen once. This CDR3 spans 17 amino acids. With V trimmed by 2 bases and J by 0 bases, 6 bases remained unmatched. Germline loops: CDR1 LGHNA, CDR2 YNFKEQ. This entry belongs to a study of blood T cell repertoires in COVID-19. About the study: Acute and convalescent COVID-19 samples came from the United States, Italy and Spain. T cells, B-cell-depleted T cells, or PBMCs provided the cDNA or gDNA that served as material.

The chain combines TRBV4-2 with TRBJ2-7; TRBD2 aligns across 11 bases. The sample comprised peripheral blood. The TCR originated in a man between 50 and 59 years old with active COVID-19. The CDR3 here is CASSQPGLAESSYEQYF. CDR3 DNA sequence: TGTGCCAGCAGCCAACCGGGACTAGCGGAGAGCTCCTACGAGCAGTACTTC.